This TCR beta chain was obtained from a study of Tregs in tolerant kidney transplant recipients. Regarding the study as a whole: This study did not directly address biological reproducibility. Activated donor B cell expansion appeared to reveal the most relevant donor-specific TCRbeta repertoire.

Unstimulated Tregs (CD4+CD25+CD127-) and CD4+CD25- non-Tregs were sorted from PBMCs. Germline lookup yields CDR1 SGHNT and CDR2 YYREEE (reference sequence). The CDR3 has 15 residues. V was clipped by 2 bases and J by 5 bases, with 16 bases between them. As concerns this clone: The antigen is unknown.

Generated by immunoSEQ multiplex PCR, the TCRdb table keeps only in-frame clones and is missing some. The table records around 230,000 clones, 84% of them present only once. The genes are TRBV5-4 and TRBJ1-1, with D tentatively TRBD1 (5 bases). The receptor's source is a human donor in good health. Sequencing was performed on CD4+ T cells from blood. The DNA of the CDR3 is TGTGCCAGCAGCTTTTTCCCGGGGGACCGAACTGAAGCTTTCTTT. Its protein product is CASSFFPGDRTEAFF. Variable domain in full (rest from reference TRBV5-4 and TRBJ1-1): ETGVTQSPTHLIKTRGQQVTLRCSSQSGHNTVSWYQQALGQGPQFIFQYYREEENGRGNFPPRFSGLQFPNYSSELNVNALELDDSALYLCASSFFPGDRTEAFFGQGTRLTVV.